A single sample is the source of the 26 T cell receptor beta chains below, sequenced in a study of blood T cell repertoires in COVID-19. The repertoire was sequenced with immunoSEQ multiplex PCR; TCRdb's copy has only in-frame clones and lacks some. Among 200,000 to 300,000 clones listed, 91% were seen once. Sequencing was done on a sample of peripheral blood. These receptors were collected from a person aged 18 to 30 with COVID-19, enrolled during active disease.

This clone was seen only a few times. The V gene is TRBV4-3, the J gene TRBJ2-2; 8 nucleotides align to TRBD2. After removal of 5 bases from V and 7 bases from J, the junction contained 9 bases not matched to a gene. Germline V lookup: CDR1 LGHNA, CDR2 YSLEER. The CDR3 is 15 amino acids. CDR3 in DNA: TGCGCCAGCAGCTCCAGCGGGAGTGGGGACGGGGAGCTGTTTTTT. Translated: CASSSSGSGDGELFF.

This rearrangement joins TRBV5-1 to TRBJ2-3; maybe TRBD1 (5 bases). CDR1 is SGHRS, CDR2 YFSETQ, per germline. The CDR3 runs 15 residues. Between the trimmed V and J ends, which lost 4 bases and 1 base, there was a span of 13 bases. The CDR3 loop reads CASSKDNVGTDTQYF. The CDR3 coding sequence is TGCGCCAGCAGCAAGGACAACGTGGGCACAGATACGCAGTATTTT. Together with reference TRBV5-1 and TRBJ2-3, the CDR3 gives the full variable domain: KAGVTQTPRYLIKTRGQQVTLSCSPISGHRSVSWYQQTPGQGLQFLFEYFSETQRNKGNFPGRFSGRQFSNSRSEMNVSTLELGDSALYLCASSKDNVGTDTQYFGPGTRLTVL.

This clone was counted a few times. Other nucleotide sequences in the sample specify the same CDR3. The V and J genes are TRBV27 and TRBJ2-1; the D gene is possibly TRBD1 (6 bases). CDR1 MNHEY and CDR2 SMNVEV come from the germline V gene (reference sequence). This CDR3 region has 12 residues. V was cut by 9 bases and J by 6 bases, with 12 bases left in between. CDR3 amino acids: CASSRGPNEQFF. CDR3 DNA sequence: TGTGCCAGTTCCAGGGGTCCCAATGAGCAGTTCTTC.

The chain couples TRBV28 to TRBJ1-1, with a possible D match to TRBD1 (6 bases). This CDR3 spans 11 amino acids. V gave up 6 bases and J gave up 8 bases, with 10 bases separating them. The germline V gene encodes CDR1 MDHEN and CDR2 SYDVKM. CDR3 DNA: TGTGCCAGCAGCCAGGGGTCAGAAGCTTTCTTT. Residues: CASSQGSEAFF.

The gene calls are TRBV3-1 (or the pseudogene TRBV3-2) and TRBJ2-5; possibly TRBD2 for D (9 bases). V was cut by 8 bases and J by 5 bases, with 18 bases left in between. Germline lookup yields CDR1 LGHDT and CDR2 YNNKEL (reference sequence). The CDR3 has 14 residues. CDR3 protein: CASGQGGRAETQYF. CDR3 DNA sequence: TGTGCCAGCGGACAGGGCGGGAGGGCGGAGACCCAGTACTTC.

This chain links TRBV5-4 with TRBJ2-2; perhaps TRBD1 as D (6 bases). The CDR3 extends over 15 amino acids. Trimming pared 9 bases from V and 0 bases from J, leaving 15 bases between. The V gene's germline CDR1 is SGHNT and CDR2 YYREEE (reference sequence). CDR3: CATFDRNANTGELFF. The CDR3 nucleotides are TGTGCCACCTTCGACAGGAACGCGAACACCGGGGAGCTGTTTTTT.

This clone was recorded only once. CDR3 nucleotide sequence: TGTGCCAGCAGCTTCCTCGGCCAGGGAGGGGAGTACACTGAAGCTTTCTTT. This encodes CASSFLGQGGEYTEAFF. The chain joins TRBV7-9 to TRBJ1-1, with D tentatively TRBD1 (5 bases). The CDR3 spans 17 residues. The V and J ends lost 3 bases and 3 bases respectively, with 20 bases between them. The germline gives CDR1 SEHNR, CDR2 FQNEAQ (reference sequence).

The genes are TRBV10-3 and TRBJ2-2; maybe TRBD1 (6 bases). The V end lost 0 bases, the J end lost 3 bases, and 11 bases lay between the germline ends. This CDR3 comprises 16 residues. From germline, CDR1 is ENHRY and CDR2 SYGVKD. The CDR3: CAISESTDSDTGELFF. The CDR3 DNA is TGTGCCATCAGTGAGTCCACGGACAGTGACACCGGGGAGCTGTTTTTT.

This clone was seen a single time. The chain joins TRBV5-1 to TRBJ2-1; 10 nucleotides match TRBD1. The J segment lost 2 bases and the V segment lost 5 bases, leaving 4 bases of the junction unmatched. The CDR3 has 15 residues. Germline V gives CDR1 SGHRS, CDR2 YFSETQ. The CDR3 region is CASSRDRGTYNEQFF. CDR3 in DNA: TGCGCCAGCAGTCGGGACAGGGGAACCTACAATGAGCAGTTCTTC.

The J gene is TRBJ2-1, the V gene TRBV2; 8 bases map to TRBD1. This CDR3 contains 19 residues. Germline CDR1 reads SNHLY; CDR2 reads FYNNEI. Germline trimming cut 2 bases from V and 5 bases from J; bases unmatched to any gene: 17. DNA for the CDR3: TGTGCCAGCAGTGAACATCCCTACATTCTTCAGGGGGCAGACAATGAGCAGTTCTTC. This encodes CASSEHPYILQGADNEQFF.

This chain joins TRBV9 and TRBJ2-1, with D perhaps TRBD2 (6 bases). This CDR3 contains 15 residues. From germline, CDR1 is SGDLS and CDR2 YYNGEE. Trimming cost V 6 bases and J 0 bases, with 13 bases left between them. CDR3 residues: CASNSGTASYNEQFF. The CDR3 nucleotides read TGTGCCAGCAATTCCGGGACTGCCTCCTACAATGAGCAGTTCTTC.

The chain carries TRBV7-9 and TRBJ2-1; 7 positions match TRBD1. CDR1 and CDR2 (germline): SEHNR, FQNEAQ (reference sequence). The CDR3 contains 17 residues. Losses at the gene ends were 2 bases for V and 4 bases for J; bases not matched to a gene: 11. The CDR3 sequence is CASSLRTGRDRYNEQFF. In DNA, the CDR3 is TGTGCCAGCAGCTTAAGGACGGGCCGGGACAGATACAATGAGCAGTTCTTC.

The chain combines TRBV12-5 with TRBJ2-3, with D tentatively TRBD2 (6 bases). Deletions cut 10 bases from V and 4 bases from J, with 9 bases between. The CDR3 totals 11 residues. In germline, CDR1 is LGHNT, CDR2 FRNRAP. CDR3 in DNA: TGTGCTACGGGGAGGTCAGATACGCAGTATTTT. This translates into CATGRSDTQYF.

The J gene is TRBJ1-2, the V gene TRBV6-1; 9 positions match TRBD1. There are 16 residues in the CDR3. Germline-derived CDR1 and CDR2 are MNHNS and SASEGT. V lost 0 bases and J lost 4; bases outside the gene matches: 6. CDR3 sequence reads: CASSEAGGQGVYGYTF. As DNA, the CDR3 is TGTGCCAGCAGTGAAGCGGGGGGACAGGGCGTCTATGGCTACACCTTC.

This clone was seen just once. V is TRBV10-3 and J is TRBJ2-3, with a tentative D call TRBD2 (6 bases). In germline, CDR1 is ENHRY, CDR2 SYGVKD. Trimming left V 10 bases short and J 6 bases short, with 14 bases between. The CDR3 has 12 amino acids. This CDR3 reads CATGFGGDTQYF. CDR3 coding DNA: TGTGCCACCGGTTTTGGAGGGGATACGCAGTATTTT.

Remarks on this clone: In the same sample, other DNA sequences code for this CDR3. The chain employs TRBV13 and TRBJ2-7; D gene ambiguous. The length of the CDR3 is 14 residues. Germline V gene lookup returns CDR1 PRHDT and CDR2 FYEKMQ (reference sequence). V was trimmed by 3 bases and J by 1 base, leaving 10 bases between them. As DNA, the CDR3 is TGTGCCAGCAGCTTGGCAGGTTCTTCCTACGAGCAGTACTTC. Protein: CASSLAGSSYEQYF.

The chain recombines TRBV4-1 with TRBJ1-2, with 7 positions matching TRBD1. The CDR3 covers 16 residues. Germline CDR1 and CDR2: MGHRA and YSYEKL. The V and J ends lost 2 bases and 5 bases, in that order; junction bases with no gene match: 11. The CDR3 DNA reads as TGCGCCAGCAGCCAACCCGACAGGGCTCCCGCGTATGGCTACACCTTC. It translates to CASSQPDRAPAYGYTF.

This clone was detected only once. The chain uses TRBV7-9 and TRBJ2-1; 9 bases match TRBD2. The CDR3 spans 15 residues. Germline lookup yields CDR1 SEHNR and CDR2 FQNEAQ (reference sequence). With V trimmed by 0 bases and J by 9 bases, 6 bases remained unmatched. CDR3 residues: CASSLARGRAGEQFF. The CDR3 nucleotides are TGTGCCAGCAGCTTAGCTCGCGGGAGGGCCGGTGAGCAGTTCTTC.

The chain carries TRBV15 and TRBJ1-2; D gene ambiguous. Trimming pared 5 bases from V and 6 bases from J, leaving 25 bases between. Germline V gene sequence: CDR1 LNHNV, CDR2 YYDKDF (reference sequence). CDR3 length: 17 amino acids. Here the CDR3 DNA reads TGTGCCACCAGCCCCGGGATCGCTTGGAATGATGTTGATGGCTACACCTTC. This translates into CATSPGIAWNDVDGYTF.

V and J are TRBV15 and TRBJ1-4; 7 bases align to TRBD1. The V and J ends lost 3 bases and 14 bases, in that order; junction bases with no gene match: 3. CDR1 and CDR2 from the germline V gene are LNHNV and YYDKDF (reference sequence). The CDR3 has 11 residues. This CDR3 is CATSRDRRLFF. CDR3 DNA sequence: TGTGCCACCAGCAGGGACAGGCGGCTGTTTTTT.

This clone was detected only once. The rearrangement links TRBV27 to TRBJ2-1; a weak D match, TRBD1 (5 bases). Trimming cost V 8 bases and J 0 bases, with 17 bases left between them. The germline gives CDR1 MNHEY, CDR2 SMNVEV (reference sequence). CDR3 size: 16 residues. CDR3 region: CASGILGVRSYNEQFF. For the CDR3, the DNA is TGTGCCAGCGGGATCCTAGGGGTGCGCTCCTACAATGAGCAGTTCTTC.

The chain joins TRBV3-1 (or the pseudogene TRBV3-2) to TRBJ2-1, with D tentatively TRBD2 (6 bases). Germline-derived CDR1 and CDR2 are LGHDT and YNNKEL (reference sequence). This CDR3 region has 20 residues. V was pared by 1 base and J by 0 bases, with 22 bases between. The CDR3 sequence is CASSQGGRRDSLSSYNEQFF. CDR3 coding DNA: TGTGCCAGCAGCCAAGGGGGTCGGAGGGATTCCTTGAGCTCCTACAATGAGCAGTTCTTC.

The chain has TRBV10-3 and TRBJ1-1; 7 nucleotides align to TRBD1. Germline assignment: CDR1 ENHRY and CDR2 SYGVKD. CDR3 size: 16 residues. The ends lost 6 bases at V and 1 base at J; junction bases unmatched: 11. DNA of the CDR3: TGTGCCATCAGGGATATAAACAGGGGAAGGAACACTGAAGCTTTCTTT. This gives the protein CAIRDINRGRNTEAFF.

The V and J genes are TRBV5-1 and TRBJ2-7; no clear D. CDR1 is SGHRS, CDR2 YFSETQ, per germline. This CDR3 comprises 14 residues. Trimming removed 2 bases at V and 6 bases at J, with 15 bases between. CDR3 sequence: CASSFDGPVGEQYF. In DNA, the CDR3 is TGCGCCAGCAGCTTTGATGGCCCCGTTGGCGAGCAGTACTTC.

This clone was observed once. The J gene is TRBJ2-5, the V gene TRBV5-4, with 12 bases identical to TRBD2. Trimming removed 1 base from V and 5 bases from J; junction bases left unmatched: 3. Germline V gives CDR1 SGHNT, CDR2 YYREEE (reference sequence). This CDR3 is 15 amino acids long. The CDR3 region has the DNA TGTGCCAGCAGCTTGCGACTAGCGGGAGACGAGACCCAGTACTTC. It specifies CASSLRLAGDETQYF.

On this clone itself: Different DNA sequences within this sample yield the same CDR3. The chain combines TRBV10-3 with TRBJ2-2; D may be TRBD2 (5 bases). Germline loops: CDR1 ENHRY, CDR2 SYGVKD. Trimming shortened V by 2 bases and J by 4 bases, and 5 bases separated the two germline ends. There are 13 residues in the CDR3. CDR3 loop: CAISETSTGELFF. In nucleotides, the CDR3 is TGTGCCATCAGTGAGACTAGCACCGGGGAGCTGTTTTTT.